Below, 21 T cell receptor beta chains from the same sample are listed, as sequenced in a study of T cells after yellow fever vaccination. TCRdb used MiXCR to reprocess the 5' RACE reads, holding one entry per CDR3 protein. The table shows fewer than 350,000 distinct CDR3 sequences, with 3.6% occurring only once. The input for sequencing was PBMCs, taken on the day of the yellow fever booster vaccination. Every receptor here comes from a man between 18 and 29 years old who received the YFV17D yellow fever vaccine.

At least ten counts were recorded for this clonotype. This chain connects TRBV15 to TRBJ2-5; D is unclear. The CDR3 has 13 amino acids. Trimming took off 0 bases at V and 7 bases at J, with 9 bases between the two ends. Per the germline V gene, CDR1 is LNHNV and CDR2 is YYDKDF (reference sequence). The CDR3 region has the DNA TGTGCCACCAGCAGAGATCCCTTGGGGACCCAGTACTTC. It specifies CATSRDPLGTQYF.

The rearrangement links TRBV20-1 to TRBJ2-5; 8 bases line up with TRBD2. The CDR3 is 15 amino acids. The ends lost 1 base at V and 1 base at J; junction bases unmatched: 5. The germline V gene has CDR1 DFQATT and CDR2 SNEGSKA (reference sequence). This CDR3 is CSARGVTSGQETQYF. The CDR3 region has the DNA TGCAGTGCTAGAGGCGTAACTAGCGGCCAAGAGACCCAGTACTTC.

This clonotype has a count of ten or more. J is TRBJ2-7 and V is TRBV9; maybe TRBD2 (7 bases). This CDR3 region has 15 residues. The V and J ends lost 4 bases and 0 bases respectively, with 14 bases between them. Germline V lookup: CDR1 SGDLS, CDR2 YYNGEE. The CDR3, as DNA: TGTGCCAGCAGCCCCCGGGGGGCCCCCTCCTACGAGCAGTACTTC. This codes for CASSPRGAPSYEQYF.

This clonotype was seen a few times. CDR3 coding DNA: TGTGCCAGCCTAACCGGGAACACTGAAGCTTTCTTT. The encoded protein is CASLTGNTEAFF. The chain joins TRBV7-9 to TRBJ1-1; D is unclear. The CDR3 runs to 12 residues. Trimming removed 8 bases from V and 1 base from J, with 8 bases in between. From germline, CDR1 is SEHNR and CDR2 FQNEAQ (reference sequence).

As DNA, the CDR3 is TGCGCCAGCAGCTTGGAGAGCGCGGACAATGAGCAGTTCTTC. Translated, it gives CASSLESADNEQFF. The rearrangement uses TRBV5-1 and TRBJ2-1; the D is unclear. Germline V CDR1 and CDR2: SGHRS, YFSETQ. Deletions cut 0 bases from V and 5 bases from J, with 9 bases between. There are 14 residues in the CDR3.

This clonotype has ten or more counts. The V call is TRBV5-1, the J call TRBJ2-7; 8 nucleotides line up with TRBD2. Germline V gene data show CDR1 as SGHRS and CDR2 as YFSETQ. There are 15 residues in the CDR3. J was trimmed by 0 bases and V by 6 bases; bases with no gene match: 8. This chain's CDR3 is CASMVGLGVSYEQYF. The CDR3 DNA sequence: TGCGCCAGCATGGTGGGACTAGGGGTCTCCTACGAGCAGTACTTC.

In this sample, this clonotype turned up many times. The J gene is TRBJ2-2, the V gene TRBV20-1; tentative D call: TRBD1 (6 bases). The V gene's germline CDR1 is DFQATT and CDR2 SNEGSKA (reference sequence). The CDR3 has 14 amino acids. V shed 4 bases and J shed 4 bases, with 13 bases lying between them. In nucleotides, the CDR3 is TGCAGTGCTACTGATAGGGGGAGCACCGGGGAGCTGTTTTTT. It is translated as CSATDRGSTGELFF.

This clonotype was recorded at least ten times. This sequence joins TRBV7-9 and TRBJ2-3; D tentatively fits TRBD1 or TRBD2 (5 bases each). Germline V CDR1 and CDR2: SEHNR, FQNEAQ (reference sequence). The CDR3 consists of 15 residues. Trimming took 7 bases from V and 9 from J, leaving 23 bases between them. The CDR3 coding sequence is TGTGCCAGCACCTCCGGGACCCCTAGCAGATTAACGCAGTATTTT. Protein sequence: CASTSGTPSRLTQYF.

This sequence joins TRBV2 and TRBJ1-6; D is ambiguous. Trimming took off 3 bases at V and 0 bases at J, with 9 bases between the two ends. The CDR3 contains 16 residues. Germline V gives CDR1 SNHLY, CDR2 FYNNEI. The CDR3 DNA follows: TGTGCCAGCAGTGATCAGCACAGCTCCTATAATTCACCCCTCCACTTT. It specifies CASSDQHSSYNSPLHF. Filled out from reference TRBV2 and TRBJ1-6, the complete variable domain reads EPEVTQTPSHQVTQMGQEVILRCVPISNHLYFYWYRQILGQKVEFLVSFYNNEISEKSEIFDDQFSVERPDGSNFTLKIRSTKLEDSAMYFCASSDQHSSYNSPLHFGNGTRLTVT.

This clonotype showed up just a few times. The chain employs TRBV6-6 and TRBJ2-5; D is unclear. This CDR3 region has 13 residues. Trimming removed 1 base at V and 4 bases at J, with 7 bases between. Germline-derived CDR1 and CDR2 are MNHNY and SVGAGI (reference sequence). The CDR3 sequence is CASSYWIVETQYF. The CDR3 coding sequence is TGTGCCAGCAGTTACTGGATCGTAGAGACCCAGTACTTC.

This clonotype was recorded at least ten times. The gene calls are TRBV10-3 and TRBJ2-7; 12 bases fit TRBD1. This CDR3 has 14 residues. Germline CDR1 ENHRY, CDR2 SYGVKD. J was trimmed by 5 bases and V by 3 bases; bases with no gene match: 2. The CDR3 here is CAISEGTGGDEQYF. The CDR3 nucleotides read TGTGCCATCAGTGAAGGGACAGGGGGCGACGAGCAGTACTTC.

This clonotype was recorded many times. The chain links TRBV2 to TRBJ1-1; D is ambiguous. Between the trimmed V and J ends, which lost 5 bases and 11 bases, there was a span of 12 bases. Germline assignment: CDR1 SNHLY and CDR2 FYNNEI. The CDR3 sequence is 11 residues long. Written as DNA, the CDR3 is TGTGCCAGCAGTCGGACGCGAGGGGCTTTCTTT. Amino acid sequence: CASSRTRGAFF.

With regard to this clonotype: This clone may be a read error of a much larger clone one base away. The J gene is TRBJ1-1, the V gene TRBV7-9; 8 positions agree with TRBD1. Germline V CDR1 and CDR2: SEHNR, FQNEAQ (reference sequence). The CDR3 is 15 residues long. In nucleotides, the CDR3 is TGTGCCAGCAGCTCCTCGGGACAGGCGAACTCTGAAGCTTTCTTT. Its protein is CASSSSGQANSEAFF.

The genes are TRBV6-5 and TRBJ2-1, with D perhaps being TRBD1 or TRBD2 (5 bases each). Trimming took off 5 bases at V and 2 bases at J, with 10 bases between the two ends. This CDR3 spans 14 amino acids. Per the germline V gene, CDR1 is MNHEY and CDR2 is SVGAGI. The CDR3 sequence: CASSPQGPYNEQFF. CDR3 bases: TGTGCCAGCAGTCCCCAGGGACCCTACAATGAGCAGTTCTTC.

In this sample, this clonotype turned up a few times. Likely a read error: the CDR3 ends without its conserved phenylalanine or tryptophan. The J gene is TRBJ2-3, the V gene TRBV5-1; perhaps D is TRBD1 or TRBD2 (6 bases each). Trimming pared 4 bases from V and 1 base from J, leaving 10 bases between. The length of the CDR3 is 14 residues. The germline V gene encodes CDR1 SGHRS and CDR2 YFSETQ. In nucleotides, the CDR3 is TGCGCCAGCAGCCCAGGGGAGGGCACAGATACGCAGTATATT. It codes for CASSPGEGTDTQYI.

In DNA form, the CDR3 reads TGTGCTAGTGGTTTAGGACAGGTTATGTACCAAGAGACCCAGTACTTC. This codes for CASGLGQVMYQETQYF. The chain couples TRBV12-5 to TRBJ2-5, with 7 bases aligning to TRBD1. This CDR3 region has 16 residues. Germline values: CDR1 LGHNT, CDR2 FRNRAP. V shed 3 bases and J 0 bases; nucleotides not matched to a gene: 7.

This clonotype was detected many times. The chain couples TRBV9 to TRBJ2-1, with no clear D. CDR1 and CDR2 from the germline V gene are SGDLS and YYNGEE. The length of the CDR3 is 14 residues. The V end lost 3 bases, the J end lost 2 bases, and 9 bases lay between the germline ends. The CDR3 nucleotides are TGTGCCAGCAGCGAGGGCTCTCCCTACAATGAGCAGTTCTTC. Translated: CASSEGSPYNEQFF.

This clonotype has ten or more counts. This chain connects TRBV11-2 to TRBJ2-5, with D tentatively TRBD1 or TRBD2 (5 bases each). V gave up 4 bases and J gave up 7 bases, with 16 bases separating them. The CDR3 is 14 amino acids. Looked up from germline, CDR1 is SGHAT and CDR2 is FQNNGV. In DNA, the CDR3 is TGTGCCAGCAGCTCCGGGACCCACAAGGCGACCCAGTACTTC. Protein: CASSSGTHKATQYF. Looking up the rest from reference TRBV11-2 and TRBJ2-5 gives the full variable domain: EAGVAQSPRYKIIEKRQSVAFWCNPISGHATLYWYQQILGQGPKLLIQFQNNGVVDDSQLPKDRFSAERLKGVDSTLKIQPAKLEDSAVYLCASSSGTHKATQYFGPGTRLLVL.

The chain combines TRBV7-9 with TRBJ1-3; no clear D gene. Germline V CDR1 and CDR2: SEHNR, FQNEAQ (reference sequence). The ends were cut back, 5 bases at V and 0 bases at J, with 17 bases in the middle. The CDR3 has 17 amino acids. In nucleotides, the CDR3 is TGTGCCAGCAGCGACCGAAAGATTGGACGCTCTGGAAACACCATATATTTT. It yields the protein CASSDRKIGRSGNTIYF.

This clonotype was seen ten or more times. The V and J genes are TRBV11-1 and TRBJ1-6; D is ambiguous. Trimming removed 3 bases at V and 9 bases at J, with 15 bases between. The CDR3 is 15 residues long. Germline V gene sequence: CDR1 SGHAT, CDR2 FQDESV (reference sequence). The DNA of the CDR3 is TGTGCCAGCAGCTTTGGCCAGTTTGGGAGTTCACCCCTCCACTTT. It translates to CASSFGQFGSSPLHF.

In this sample, this clonotype turned up many times. This sequence joins TRBV4-3 and TRBJ1-1; D perhaps matches TRBD1 (6 bases). The CDR3 totals 14 residues. The germline V gene has CDR1 LGHNA and CDR2 YSLEER. Trimming removed 4 bases from V and 1 base from J, with 10 bases in between. In DNA form, the CDR3 reads TGCGCCAGCAGCCCCGTCAGGGGGAACACTGAAGCTTTCTTT. Protein sequence: CASSPVRGNTEAFF.